This is a list of T cell receptor beta chains from one sample in a study of human T cells and chemical hapten exposure. Via MiXCR, TCRdb re-called the RACE reads, giving one row per CDR3 protein. This table holds under 200,000 distinct CDR3 sequences, about 14% found once. The source material was whole blood, sampled in connection with sensitization to the hapten diphenylcyclopropenone (DPC). These receptors all come from a woman aged 30 to 39 with alopecia areata. Some clones in this sample may be carry-over from other donors' samples. Each CDR3 is given with its conserved first and last residue. The D gene is left open where the match is weak. Clone sizes are given selectively: once, few, many, or a class where the clone is expanded.

TRBJ2-3,TRBV4-1,few,TRBD2,CASSQLGMGGTDTQYF,TGCGCCAGCAGCCAACTGGGAATGGGGGGGACAGATACGCAGTATTTT
TRBJ2-6,TRBV9,-,-,CASSVSSGSGANVLTF,TGTGCCAGCAGCGTATCGTCGGGCTCTGGGGCCAACGTCCTGACTTTC
TRBJ2-5,TRBV7-6,-,TRBD1,CASSPTGTGIQETQYF,TGTGCCAGCAGCCCCACCGGGACAGGGATACAAGAGACCCAGTACTTC
TRBJ1-6,TRBV5-4,-,-,CASSLGAPTGYSPLHF,TGTGCCAGCAGCTTGGGGGCACCAACGGGATATTCACCCCTCCACTTT
TRBJ1-1,TRBV6-5,few,TRBD1,CASSYWQGGDTEAFF,TGTGCCAGCAGTTATTGGCAGGGGGGGGACACTGAAGCTTTCTTT
TRBJ1-2,TRBV29-1,few,-,CSVGAGGYTF,TGCAGCGTGGGAGCTGGGGGCTACACCTTC
TRBJ2-1,TRBV11-2,-,-,CASSLALGGLPYNEQFF,TGTGCCAGCAGCTTAGCCTTGGGGGGACTTCCCTACAATGAGCAGTTCTTC
TRBJ2-1,TRBV7-2,-,-,CASSLGHWDEQFF,TGTGCCAGCAGCTTAGGTCACTGGGATGAGCAGTTCTTC
TRBJ2-1,TRBV19,-,TRBD1,CASRSGTGYNEQFF,TGTGCCAGCCGCTCCGGGACAGGCTACAATGAGCAGTTCTTC
TRBJ2-3,TRBV29-1,-,-,CSGTDGTDTQYF,TGCAGCGGGACCGATGGCACAGATACGCAGTATTTT
TRBJ2-1,TRBV6-6,few,-,CATSRNEQFF,TGTGCCACCTCTCGAAATGAGCAGTTCTTC
TRBJ1-3,TRBV14,few,-,CASSQKSNTIYF,TGTGCCAGCAGCCAAAAGTCGAACACCATATATTTT
TRBJ1-5,TRBV12-3/TRBV12-4,-,-,CASSFKNQPQHF,TGTGCCAGCAGTTTTAAAAATCAGCCCCAGCATTTT
TRBJ2-1,TRBV20-1,-,TRBD2,CSARDAPSGPYNEQFF,TGCAGTGCTAGAGATGCTCCTAGCGGACCCTACAATGAGCAGTTCTTC
TRBJ1-2,TRBV19,-,TRBD1,CASSSRGTGFNYGYTF,TGTGCCAGTAGTTCTCGTGGGACAGGGTTTAACTATGGCTACACCTTC
TRBJ1-6,TRBV19,-,-,CASSPRTEGSPLHF,TGTGCCAGTAGTCCACGGACCGAGGGATCACCCCTCCACTTT
TRBJ2-7,TRBV10-3,-,-,CAISERSYEQYF,TGTGCCATCAGTGAGCGGTCCTACGAGCAGTACTTC
TRBJ1-2,TRBV18,-,-,CASSPRTADGYTF,TGTGCCAGCTCACCAAGGACAGCAGATGGCTACACCTTC
TRBJ2-2,TRBV9,-,TRBD1,CASSFRTGTNTGELFF,TGTGCCAGCAGCTTTCGGACAGGAACTAACACCGGGGAGCTGTTTTTT
TRBJ2-3,TRBV28,-,TRBD2,CAARAGEGDTRYF,TGTGCCGCGAGAGCGGGAGAAGGAGATACGCGGTATTTT
TRBJ2-1,TRBV30,few,TRBD2,CAWSVAGGMDEQFF,TGTGCCTGGAGTGTAGCGGGGGGAATGGATGAGCAGTTCTTC
TRBJ2-1,TRBV5-8,-,TRBD1,CASSATGAEQFF,TGTGCCAGCAGCGCCACAGGGGCTGAGCAGTTCTTC
TRBJ1-2,TRBV4-3,-,-,CASSHADPVTIYGYTF,TGCGCCAGCAGCCATGCCGATCCGGTTACAATCTATGGCTACACCTTC
TRBJ1-1,TRBV5-6,many,-,CASSSRIGNTEAFF,TGTGCCAGCAGCTCTAGGATCGGGAACACTGAAGCTTTCTTT
TRBJ2-7,TRBV30,few,-,CAWVGGSSYEQYF,TGTGCCTGGGTAGGTGGGTCCTCCTACGAGCAGTACTTC
TRBJ2-3,TRBV29-1,-,-,CSVTRTEDTQYF,TGCAGCGTTACCCGGACAGAAGATACGCAGTATTTT
TRBJ1-6,TRBV7-8,-,-,CASSPQYSGSPLHF,TGTGCCAGCAGCCCCCAGTATTCCGGGTCACCCCTCCACTTT
TRBJ2-2,TRBV2,few,-,CASSERLADGELFF,TGTGCCAGCAGTGAGAGGCTAGCAGACGGGGAGCTGTTTTTT
TRBJ2-7,TRBV18,few,-,CASSRGAAGYEQYF,TGTGCCAGCTCCAGGGGGGCCGCCGGCTACGAGCAGTACTTC
TRBJ2-5,TRBV5-4,few,TRBD1,CASNTGGETQYF,TGTGCCAGCAACACAGGGGGAGAGACCCAGTACTTC
TRBJ2-3,TRBV4-3,few,-,CASSQASAGDTQYF,TGCGCCAGCAGCCAAGCAAGTGCGGGAGATACGCAGTATTTT
TRBJ2-7,TRBV10-3,-,-,CAINRDGESSYEQYF,TGTGCCATCAATCGGGACGGAGAGAGCTCCTACGAGCAGTACTTC
TRBJ2-5,TRBV20-1,-,-,CSAKSTTKETQYF,TGCAGTGCCAAGTCTACAACTAAAGAGACCCAGTACTTC
TRBJ1-2,TRBV11-2,few,-,CASSLDGRLTDTF,TGTGCCAGCAGCTTAGACGGACGGCTAACAGACACCTTC
TRBJ2-7,TRBV2,-,TRBD1,CASAQTGVAYEQYF,TGTGCCAGCGCCCAGACAGGGGTGGCCTACGAGCAGTACTTC
TRBJ2-7,TRBV7-2,few,-,CASSLGWTVHEQYF,TGTGCCAGCAGCTTAGGTTGGACGGTCCACGAGCAGTACTTC
TRBJ1-5,TRBV10-3,-,TRBD1,CAISESLQGYQPQHF,TGTGCCATCAGTGAGTCGTTACAGGGGTATCAGCCCCAGCATTTT
TRBJ1-6,TRBV20-1,few,-,CSAREPGLINSPLHF,TGCAGTGCTAGAGAACCGGGACTGATTAATTCACCCCTCCACTTT
TRBJ2-3,TRBV2,few,-,CASSDSGDTQYF,TGTGCCAGCAGTGACTCAGGGGATACGCAGTATTTT
TRBJ1-4,TRBV6-2/TRBV6-3,many,TRBD1,CASTDSGQAEKLFF,TGTGCCAGCACCGACTCCGGACAGGCTGAAAAACTGTTTTTT
TRBJ2-2,TRBV3-1,few,TRBD1,CASSQVGLGQGPTSNTGELFF,TGTGCCAGCAGCCAAGTAGGTCTTGGACAGGGACCCACATCGAACACCGGGGAGCTGTTTTTT
TRBJ2-3,TRBV6-2/TRBV6-3,-,TRBD1,CASSTLQGVSTDTQYF,TGTGCCAGCAGTACCCTACAGGGGGTTAGCACAGATACGCAGTATTTT
TRBJ1-1,TRBV11-1,many,TRBD1,CASVGTDNTEAFF,TGTGCCAGCGTCGGGACAGATAACACTGAAGCTTTCTTT
TRBJ1-5,TRBV19,-,-,CASRARVGRGSNQPQHF,TGTGCCAGTAGGGCCCGGGTGGGGAGAGGGAGCAATCAGCCCCAGCATTTT
TRBJ1-5,TRBV2,few,TRBD1,CASSATGGRDQPQHF,TGTGCCAGCAGTGCGACAGGGGGCAGGGATCAGCCCCAGCATTTT
TRBJ2-1,TRBV5-1,-,-,CASSDIIGEQFF,TGCGCCAGCAGCGATATCATAGGTGAGCAGTTCTTC
TRBJ1-2,TRBV2,few,TRBD1,CASRNGQDYGYTF,TGTGCCAGCAGGAATGGACAGGACTATGGCTACACCTTC
TRBJ2-1,TRBV27,few,TRBD1,CASSHGTAPSYNEQFF,TGTGCCAGCAGTCACGGGACAGCGCCTTCCTACAATGAGCAGTTCTTC
TRBJ1-1,TRBV4-1,-,TRBD1,CASSQGRQGSSEAFF,TGCGCCAGCAGCCAAGGGAGACAGGGATCGTCTGAAGCTTTCTTT
TRBJ1-2,TRBV15,-,-,CATSRDKGYTF,TGTGCCACCAGCAGAGATAAAGGCTACACCTTC